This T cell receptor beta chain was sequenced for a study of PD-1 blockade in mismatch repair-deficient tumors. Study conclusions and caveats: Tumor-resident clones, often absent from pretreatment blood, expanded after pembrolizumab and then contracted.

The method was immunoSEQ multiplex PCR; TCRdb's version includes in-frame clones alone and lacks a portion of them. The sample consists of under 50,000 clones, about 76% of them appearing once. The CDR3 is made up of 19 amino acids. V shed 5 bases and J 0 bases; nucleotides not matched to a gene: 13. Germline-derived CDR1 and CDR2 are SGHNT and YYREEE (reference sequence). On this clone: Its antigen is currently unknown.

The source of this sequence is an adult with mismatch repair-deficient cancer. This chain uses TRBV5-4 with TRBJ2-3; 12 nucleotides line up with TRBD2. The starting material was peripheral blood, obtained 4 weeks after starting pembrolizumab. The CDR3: CASSQQGAGTSGSTDTQYF. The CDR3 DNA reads TGTGCCAGCAGTCAGCAGGGGGCTGGGACTAGCGGGAGCACAGATACGCAGTATTTT.